This TCR beta chain stems from a study of blood T cell repertoires in COVID-19. This clone has just a few counts. The CDR3 totals 14 residues. Germline CDR1 is SQVTM and CDR2 is ANQGSEA. V was clipped by 4 bases and J by 5 bases; unmatched bases: 9. In the source study's methods: From reference gene primer amplification, estimates of nucleated cell counts were derived. TCRdb keeps only in-frame clones here, not all; method: immunoSEQ multiplex PCR. V, J and clone size are taken as reported in that table, and D and trimming were inferred from the DNA itself. The data show roughly 250,000 clones, with 70% to 90% seen just once and 0.7% to 0.9% held by the top ten. Seattle cases were enrolled at active infection and followed longitudinally.

J is TRBJ2-7 and V is TRBV29-1, with 9 bases identical to TRBD1. The sequence was obtained from a human donor with COVID-19, enrolled during active disease. The donor label of this sample is uncertain. Specimen: peripheral blood. CDR3 sequence reads: CSVVRWTGDDEQYF. Written as DNA, the CDR3 is TGCAGCGTTGTCCGGTGGACAGGGGATGACGAGCAGTACTTC.